What follows are 19 T cell receptor beta chains derived from one specimen sequenced in a study of cytotoxic CD8 clonotypes in ibrutinib-treated CLL. Method: immunoSEQ multiplex PCR; TCRdb's copy keeps in-frame clones and lacks some. The sample consists of 150,000 or so clones, around 80% of them appearing once. This material consisted of PBMCs, taken after 24 months of ibrutinib treatment. The receptors were gathered from a human donor with chronic lymphocytic leukemia.

This clone appeared once. The chain recombines TRBV5-6 with TRBJ2-3, with D possibly TRBD1 on 6 matching bases. Trimming left V 7 bases short and J 2 bases short, with 20 bases between. The CDR3 has 16 residues. Germline loops: CDR1 SGHDT, CDR2 YYEEEE. The CDR3: CASFPIRNRDTDTQYF. The DNA of the CDR3 is TGTGCCAGCTTTCCAATTCGAAACAGGGACACAGATACGCAGTATTTT.

V is TRBV6-1 and J is TRBJ2-1, with 11 bases that match TRBD2. CDR1 is MNHNS, CDR2 SASEGT, per germline. J lost 4 bases, V lost 3 bases, and 5 bases had no gene match. This CDR3 is 16 amino acids long. CDR3 coding DNA: TGTGCCAGCAGTGACCTAGCGGGGGGTCCTTACAATGAGCAGTTCTTC. It codes for CASSDLAGGPYNEQFF.

In its sample, this clone was seen once. J is TRBJ1-5 and V is TRBV6-6, with D maybe TRBD1 (6 bases). Per germline, CDR1 MNHNY and CDR2 SVGAGI (reference sequence). This CDR3 is 16 amino acids long. Trimming pared 6 bases from V and 5 bases from J, leaving 20 bases between. The CDR3 nucleotides are TGTGCCAGCAGGATTCAGGGGATTAACGGGGATCAGCCCCAGCATTTT. Its protein is CASRIQGINGDQPQHF.

V usage is TRBV28 and J usage is TRBJ2-3; either TRBD1 or TRBD2 may fit D (5 bases each). V was shortened by 7 bases and J by 4 bases, with 18 bases between the two germline ends. In germline, CDR1 is MDHEN, CDR2 SYDVKM. CDR3 length equals 15 residues. The CDR3: CASNPFGGGPDTQYF. The CDR3 nucleotides are TGTGCCAGCAACCCTTTTGGGGGTGGGCCAGATACGCAGTATTTT. Based on the CDR3 plus reference TRBV28 and TRBJ2-3, the full variable domain is DVKVTQSSRYLVKRTGEKVFLECVQDMDHENMFWYRQDPGLGLRLIYFSYDVKMKEKGDIPEGYSVSREKKERFSLILESASTNQTSMYLCASNPFGGGPDTQYFGPGTRLTVL.

The chain joins TRBV27 to TRBJ1-1, with D tentatively TRBD1 (6 bases). In germline, CDR1 is MNHEY, CDR2 SMNVEV (reference sequence). The CDR3 has 14 amino acids. Trimming took off 6 bases at V and 0 bases at J, with 11 bases between the two ends. For the CDR3, the DNA is TGTGCCAGCAGGTCCGAGGGGGTGAACACTGAAGCTTTCTTT. This codes for CASRSEGVNTEAFF.

The chain carries TRBV9 and TRBJ1-4, with D perhaps TRBD1 (6 bases). This CDR3 comprises 17 residues. V was pared by 0 bases and J by 5 bases, with 17 bases between. The germline V gene encodes CDR1 SGDLS and CDR2 YYNGEE. The DNA of the CDR3 is TGTGCCAGCAGCGTAGGTCCCACCGGGACATCGAATGAAAAACTGTTTTTT. It is translated as CASSVGPTGTSNEKLFF.

The table lists this clone with a count of one. The chain couples TRBV12-5 to TRBJ2-2; 9 positions agree with TRBD2. With 3 bases clipped from V and 6 bases from J, the junction kept 8 bases outside the gene matches. CDR1 is LGHNT, CDR2 FRNRAP, per germline. The CDR3 consists of 16 residues. The CDR3 region has the DNA TGTGCTAGTGGTTTCAGCTCGACTAGCGGAGCCGGGGAGCTGTTTTTT. Translation: CASGFSSTSGAGELFF.

The V call is TRBV6-6, the J call TRBJ2-5; D not resolved. Trimming stripped 4 bases from V and 5 bases from J, with 8 bases between. The CDR3 contains 12 residues. Germline V gene lookup returns CDR1 MNHNY and CDR2 SVGAGI (reference sequence). Here the CDR3 reads CASSFTIETQYF. CDR3 sequence (DNA): TGTGCCAGCAGTTTCACGATTGAGACCCAGTACTTC.

The chain couples TRBV11-2 to TRBJ2-1; 8 bases agree with TRBD2. CDR1 SGHAT and CDR2 FQNNGV come from the germline V gene. This CDR3 is 15 amino acids long. With V trimmed by 4 bases and J by 5 bases, 7 bases remained unmatched. This CDR3 is CASSYRRAGDNEQFF. The CDR3 DNA reads TGTGCCAGCAGCTACCGACGAGCGGGGGACAATGAGCAGTTCTTC.

To note about this clone: Other DNA sequences in this specimen translate into the identical CDR3. V and J are TRBV18 and TRBJ2-6; tentatively, D is TRBD2 (5 bases). Germline V CDR1 and CDR2: KGHSH, LQKENI. The CDR3 consists of 17 residues. V gave up 0 bases and J gave up 0 bases, with 9 bases separating them. CDR3 in DNA: TGTGCCAGCTCACCACCACGCGGGTTCTCTGGGGCCAACGTCCTGACTTTC. It codes for CASSPPRGFSGANVLTF.

Here the CDR3 DNA reads TGTGCCAGCAGCGCCCTACAGGGGGCGCAGGGCGAGCAGTACTTC. As protein: CASSALQGAQGEQYF. The chain couples TRBV7-2 to TRBJ2-7; 9 bases align to TRBD1. The CDR3 is 15 residues long. J was trimmed by 6 bases and V by 5 bases; bases with no gene match: 11. The germline V gene has CDR1 SGHTA and CDR2 FQGNSA.

The chain has TRBV4-1 and TRBJ1-4, with TRBD1 matching 12 bases. Germline CDR1 is MGHRA and CDR2 is YSYEKL. V was pared by 4 bases and J by 6 bases, with 9 bases of the junction left unmatched. This CDR3 contains 17 residues. The CDR3 loop reads CASSRTGTGGAYEKLFF. The CDR3 nucleotides read TGCGCCAGCAGCCGGACCGGGACAGGGGGCGCGTATGAAAAACTGTTTTTT.

V usage is TRBV5-6 and J usage is TRBJ1-2; D is unclear. The CDR3 is made up of 11 amino acids. The V and J ends lost 4 bases and 14 bases respectively, with 15 bases between them. Germline lookup yields CDR1 SGHDT and CDR2 YYEEEE. The CDR3 sequence: CASSPDGLWTF. Here the CDR3 DNA reads TGTGCCAGCAGCCCTGACGGTCTTTGGACCTTC.

The V call is TRBV29-1, the J call TRBJ1-2; 7 bases match TRBD1. This CDR3 is built from 16 residues. CDR1 and CDR2 (germline): SQVTM, ANQGSEA. The V gene end was trimmed by 3 bases and the J gene end by 0 bases; junction bases not matched to a gene: 10. DNA for the CDR3: TGCAGCGTTGAGCTAAAGCCGGGACAGACTAACTATGGCTACACCTTC. Protein: CSVELKPGQTNYGYTF.

This rearrangement joins TRBV10-2 to TRBJ1-1, with 11 bases lining up with TRBD1. Germline CDR1 WSHSY, CDR2 SAAADI. CDR3 size: 14 residues. The V gene end was trimmed by 8 bases and the J gene end by 7 bases; junction bases not matched to a gene: 9. CDR3 sequence (DNA): TGCGCCAGCCAAGGACAGGGGGCCTTCGGTGAAGCTTTCTTT. This encodes CASQGQGAFGEAFF.

The rearrangement links TRBV7-9 to TRBJ2-3, with 8 bases that match TRBD2. J gave up 5 bases and V 5 bases, and 9 bases lay outside the gene matches. There are 15 residues in the CDR3. From germline, CDR1 is SEHNR and CDR2 FQNEAQ (reference sequence). The CDR3 loop reads CASSLGAGVRDTQYF. The DNA for the CDR3 is TGTGCCAGCAGCCTTGGAGCGGGGGTAAGAGATACGCAGTATTTT.

The V gene is TRBV6-1, the J gene TRBJ1-3; possible D gene TRBD1, 5 bases. Trimming cost V 2 bases and J 1 base, with 9 bases left between them. The CDR3 sequence is 15 residues long. The V gene's germline CDR1 is MNHNS and CDR2 SASEGT. The CDR3 here is CASSETGPSGNTIYF. In DNA, the CDR3 is TGTGCCAGCAGTGAAACAGGTCCGTCTGGAAACACCATATATTTT.

The chain employs TRBV19 and TRBJ1-5; D call uncertain. The V end lost 1 base, the J end lost 3 bases, and 10 bases lay between the germline ends. The CDR3 has 15 residues. The V gene's germline CDR1 is LNHDA and CDR2 SQIVND (reference sequence). The CDR3 region has the DNA TGTGCCAGTAGTATAGTCCGATATCTCAATCAGCCCCAGCATTTT. It encodes CASSIVRYLNQPQHF.

V and J are TRBV19 and TRBJ2-7, with D unresolved. The germline V and J ends were trimmed by 3 bases and 2 bases, with 11 bases remaining between them. This CDR3 contains 14 residues. Germline CDR1 and CDR2: LNHDA and SQIVND (reference sequence). CDR3 DNA sequence: TGTGCCAGTAGTATTTCCGCTAGAGCCTACGAGCAGTACTTC. Protein product: CASSISARAYEQYF.